This record looks at one T cell receptor beta chain sequence and its context. What it binds is unknown. Clones were sequenced by immunoSEQ multiplex PCR, and TCRdb holds only the in-frame ones, with some missing. Here the sample spans under 7,500 clones, about 65% being singletons. CDR3 size: 15 residues. In germline, CDR1 is SGHVS, CDR2 FQNEAQ. The V end was cut by 2 bases, the J end by 8 bases, with 16 bases between. These data come from a study of CD8 T cell repertoires and HIV-1 epitope variants. The wider study: Separate wells received one of Twenty-five Gag or Nef variant peptides.

The sequence was collected from a male donor with HIV. The chain couples TRBV7-8 to TRBJ2-1; D is possibly TRBD1 (6 bases). Sequences were obtained from cultured CD8+ T cells derived from PBMCs. The CDR3: CASSLTQGPSDEQFF. Written as DNA, the CDR3 is TGTGCCAGCAGCTTAACACAGGGCCCCTCGGATGAGCAGTTCTTC.